This T cell receptor beta chain stems from a study of T cells in Graves' hyperthyroidism and ophthalmopathy. Study-wide background: Initial diagnosis, before any treatment, was when peripheral blood was collected.

Uncontrolled infections, other autoimmune diseases, pregnancy or lactation led to exclusion of patients. RNA transcripts served as the template for amplifying TCR beta CDR3 regions. The study used the HTBI primer set for a first-round RT-PCR of the TCR CDR3. From the multiplex PCR reads, TCRdb called clonotypes with MiXCR, one entry per CDR3 protein. The sample carries 300,000 to 450,000 distinct CDR3 sequences, about 25% recorded once. Germline V lookup: CDR1 SNHLY, CDR2 FYNNEI. The CDR3 loop spans 12 amino acids. Deletions cut 4 bases from V and 3 bases from J, with 7 bases between. This clonotype was seen ten or more times.

The chain links TRBV2 to TRBJ2-7; unclear D gene. Material for sequencing was blood. This TCR was recovered from a man aged 45-65 years with Graves' hyperthyroidism. CDR3 sequence (DNA): TGTGCCAGCAGTGCACAGAGCTACGAGCAGTACTTC. The encoded protein is CASSAQSYEQYF.